This T cell receptor (beta chain) was sequenced for a study of TIL therapy for anti-PD-1-resistant metastatic lung cancer. Broader study findings: Many TIL product clones were absent from baseline tumor, suggesting clonal contraction.

The immunoSEQ assay was v3. Clones were sequenced by immunoSEQ multiplex PCR, and TCRdb holds only the in-frame ones, with some missing. The top ten hold around 9.9% of the sample, which has about 95,000 clones, just over 65% seen once. In the case of this clone: Its antigen is currently unknown.

Time point of the sample: pre-treatment sample, taken before nivolumab and TIL therapy. Pleural nodules or supraclavicular lymph nodes made up most of the excised metastases sampled. Germline V lookup: CDR1 LNHDA, CDR2 SQIVND (reference sequence). The ends lost 6 bases at V and 0 bases at J; junction bases unmatched: 3. The CDR3 spans 15 residues. This chain connects TRBV19 to TRBJ1-5; 9 nucleotides align to TRBD1. The source material was tumor tissue, sampled at baseline. This clonotype was obtained from a person aged 25-85 years with non-small cell lung cancer. CDR3 sequence reads: CASRTQGASNQPQHF. CDR3 in DNA: TGTGCCAGTAGAACACAGGGGGCTAGCAATCAGCCCCAGCATTTT.